The clone carrying this TCR beta chain was seen once. The target antigen is unknown. Study donors comprised healthy, HIV-negative adults devoid of recent acute infection or vaccination. These data are taken from a study of shared clonotypes between healthy human individuals. Trimming shortened V by 6 bases and J by 5 bases, and 17 bases separated the two germline ends. Germline CDR1 reads WNHNN; CDR2 reads SYGVQD (reference sequence). The CDR3 consists of 14 residues. About 30,000 T cell genomes, or around 200 ng DNA, went into the sorted-subset replicate PCRs. Libraries were prepared by immunoSEQ multiplex PCR; TCRdb keeps only in-frame clonotypes and omits some of them. The repertoire has a few million clones, approximately 90% of them found once; the top ten carry 0.37%. Regarding the study as a whole: Rarefaction showed that sequencing of sorted subsets was incomplete (despite large depth). Tissues were not sampled, only blood, and their repertoires likely differ.

The V call is TRBV10-1, the J call TRBJ2-7, with D perhaps matching TRBD1 (6 bases). The sequenced material came from naive CD4+ T cells from PBMCs. Sample subset: CD45RA+ positively selected. The TCR originated in a young man in good health. Some clones in this sample may be carry-over from other donors' samples. The chain's CDR3 is CASSDGTTLDEQYF. The DNA of the CDR3 is TGCGCCAGCAGCGACGGGACAACCCTCGACGAGCAGTACTTC.